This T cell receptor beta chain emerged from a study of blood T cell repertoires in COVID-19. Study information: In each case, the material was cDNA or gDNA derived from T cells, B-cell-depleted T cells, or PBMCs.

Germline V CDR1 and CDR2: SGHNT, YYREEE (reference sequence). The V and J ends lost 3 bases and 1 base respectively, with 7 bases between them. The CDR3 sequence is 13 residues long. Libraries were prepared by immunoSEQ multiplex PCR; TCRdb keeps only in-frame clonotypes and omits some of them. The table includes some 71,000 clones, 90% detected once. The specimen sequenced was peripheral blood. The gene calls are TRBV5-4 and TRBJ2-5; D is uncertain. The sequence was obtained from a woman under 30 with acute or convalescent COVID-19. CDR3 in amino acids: CASSSGSQETQYF. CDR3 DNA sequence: TGTGCCAGCAGCTCCGGGTCCCAAGAGACCCAGTACTTC.